This T cell receptor beta chain was retrieved from a study of T cells in Graves' hyperthyroidism and ophthalmopathy (dated by TCRdb to the late 2010s). Turning to the overall study: Peripheral blood samples were taken at the time of initial diagnosis, prior to any treatment. Once sampling was done, hyperthyroidism patients were given methimazole at a starting dose of 30 mg daily, whereas ophthalmopathy patients were given high-dose intravenous methylprednisolone. Prospective prediction of ophthalmopathy was tested in an independent validation cohort consisting of under 20 hyperthyroidism patients and some 16 patients who later progressed to ophthalmopathy. The paper describes TCR Vbeta CDR3 sequencing of 135 peripheral blood samples, made up of 43 ophthalmopathy patients, approximately 76 hyperthyroidism patients and roughly 17 progressor patients. The 90 to 100 discovery patients were randomly split 7:3 into training and test sets. To identify TCR V-J signatures that set the groups apart, the researchers used a discovery cohort of about a hundred patients, made up of roughly 40 with Graves' ophthalmopathy and 55 to 65 with stable Graves' hyperthyroidism. In several Graves' hyperthyroidism patients, the study also compared T-cell repertoires from thyroid tissue with T-cell repertoires from blood.

Measured from the cysteine to the phenylalanine, the CDR3 is 11 residues long. Only the CDR3 portion is preserved as DNA: 33 bases, with reading frame beginning at the first base. CDR1 and CDR2 were assigned from the germline V gene (reference sequence) as DFQATT and SNEGSKA. V and J lose 3 bases and 3 bases, and a span of 4 bases separates them. The TCR beta CDR3 regions were amplified from RNA transcripts. A first-round RT-PCR of the TCR CDR3 used the HTBI primer set with the Qiagen OneStep RT-PCR kit. A second multiplex PCR round built the libraries, followed by size selection and purification. Paired-end sequencing of the libraries was performed with 100 bp reads on an Illumina HiSeq2000. As for how the authors treated the data: SOAPnuke was used to process the raw data, with reads discarded if the reads contained adapters or uncalled bases, had a mean Phred below 15, or lacked an exact constant-primer or identifier match. High-quality paired reads were merged using COPE v1.2.5, and each unique nucleotide sequence was defined as a clonotype. MiTCR v1.1 was used to align the clonotypes against IMGT TRBV, TRBD and TRBJ reference segments. Only V-J combinations with frequency above 0.0001, covering roughly 99% of repertoires, were analysed. A TCS score was defined as the ratio between F50 (clonal expansion) and ExV (chaos), using BLOSUM62-based TCRdist between CDR3 peptides within each V-J. Welch's t-statistics and random forest reduced 500 to 650 V-J features to 10 to 15, which were used in a naive Bayes classifier (R e1071). In TCRdb, the public reads were trimmed at Q25 with fastp and aligned with MiXCR, with productive beta chains retained. Identical CDR3 protein sequences are pooled into one entry, listed with their most common genes and DNA. The V and J calls and clone size come from TCRdb's table, not from the authors' own analysis. The sample includes about 400,000 distinct CDR3 sequences, with roughly 25% observed a single time. The ten largest clones capture roughly 70% of the sample.

Stable Graves' hyperthyroidism was defined as no progression to ophthalmopathy during 18 months of follow-up. The hyperthyroidism patients were between 18 and 65 years old and newly diagnosed, with a disease duration of less than 2 months. Any patient with an uncontrolled infection, another autoimmune disease, pregnancy or lactation was excluded. Diagnoses were based on clinical symptoms, serum thyroxine and TRAb, thyroid ultrasound and orbital computed tomography. Ficoll-Paque density gradient centrifugation was used to isolate PBMCs from around 10 ml of fresh peripheral blood. Trizol reagent was used to extract total RNA, and RNA quality was then checked on an Agilent 2100 Bioanalyzer. Broad study findings and their caveats: Blood samples also contained most of the expanded thyroid clonotypes (frequency above 0.001), which suggests that blood repertoires may reflect thyroid immune responses. In validation, the model predicted progression to ophthalmopathy a median of around 6.5 months before onset, with about 71% sensitivity and 72.22% specificity. A 13 V-J signature model separated ophthalmopathy from stable hyperthyroidism, with nearly 90% sensitivity and about 81% specificity in cross-validation and 80%/75% in testing. No statistical method was used to fix the sample size in advance, and group allocation was not hidden from the investigators.

This clonotype was seen repeatedly, ten times or more. There is no known antigen for this receptor. No base qualities exist here, and no much larger clone lies one base off it. This receptor was identified in a man aged 50-59 years with Graves' hyperthyroidism. In this chain, TRBV20-1 is recombined with TRBJ2-3; the D gene is unclear. The sequencing input was blood. The CDR3 protein: CSARSTDTQYF. The DNA is TGCAGTGCTAGGAGTACAGATACGCAGTATTTT.